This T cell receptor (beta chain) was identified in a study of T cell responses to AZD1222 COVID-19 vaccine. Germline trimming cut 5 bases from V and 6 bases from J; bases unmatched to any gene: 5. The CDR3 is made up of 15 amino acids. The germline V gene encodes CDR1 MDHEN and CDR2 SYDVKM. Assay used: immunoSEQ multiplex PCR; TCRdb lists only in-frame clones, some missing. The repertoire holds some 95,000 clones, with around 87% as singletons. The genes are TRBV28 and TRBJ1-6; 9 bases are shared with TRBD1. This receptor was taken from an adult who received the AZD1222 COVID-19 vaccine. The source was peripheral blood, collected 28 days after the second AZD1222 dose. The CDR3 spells CASSPEGQGNSPLHF. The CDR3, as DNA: TGTGCCAGCAGTCCAGAGGGACAGGGTAATTCACCCCTCCACTTT.